This TCR beta chain originates from a study of blood T cell repertoires in COVID-19. In the original processing: Reference gene primers were amplified, and this amplification served to estimate nucleated cell counts. TCRdb's table, derived via immunoSEQ multiplex PCR, lists solely in-frame clones and lacks some. Clonal size and the V and J genes are those of that table, whereas D and trimming came from the DNA. The table shows 200,000 or so clones, with 70% to 85% occurring only once. The sequence derives from a human donor with acute or convalescent COVID-19. The donor label of this sample is uncertain. Sequenced sample: peripheral blood.

The CDR3 spells CASTRLLWGNQPQHF. Here the CDR3 DNA reads TGTGCCAGCACCAGACTCCTGTGGGGCAATCAGCCCCAGCATTTT. This sequence joins TRBV6-5 and TRBJ1-5; no reliable D call. The CDR3 runs to 15 residues. CDR1 is MNHEY, CDR2 SVGAGI, per germline. The V end was cut by 7 bases, the J end by 2 bases, with 15 bases between.